This TCR beta chain was profiled in a study of T cell responses to AZD1222 COVID-19 vaccine. Findings and caveats of the study: Repertoires were sampled only after the peak T cell response. Spike-specific TCR breadth and depth both grew after two AZD1222 doses. A mostly white British donor set with more females was recruited, and clonal diversity was possibly underestimated.

Clones were read by immunoSEQ multiplex PCR, and TCRdb kept only the in-frame ones, dropping some. The table includes some 100,000 clones, 80% to 90% detected once. The CDR3 totals 15 residues. V shed 7 bases, J shed 2 bases, and the junction held 7 bases outside the gene matches. Germline V gene lookup returns CDR1 MNHNY and CDR2 SVGAGI (reference sequence). Second-dose schedules of about 4 or about 12 weeks were combined. This clone was observed a single time. Its antigen is undetermined. The receptor was isolated from an adult who received the AZD1222 COVID-19 vaccine. The source material was peripheral blood, sampled 28 days after the second AZD1222 dose. This chain uses TRBV6-6 with TRBJ2-5; 10 nucleotides match TRBD2. This chain's CDR3 is CASTLGLAAQETQYF. The CDR3 DNA is TGTGCCAGCACCCTAGGACTAGCGGCACAAGAGACCCAGTACTTC.